Listed here is a single T cell receptor (beta chain). Its cognate antigen is unknown. The data originate from a study of cytomegalovirus exposure and HLA in healthy donors. Healthy bone marrow donors made up the donor group. Whole-study findings and limits: CMV serostatus was the sole immune exposure data available.

Per the germline V gene, CDR1 is WNHNN and CDR2 is SYGVQD (reference sequence). V trimming: 7 bases; J trimming: 4 bases; junction bases outside the gene matches: 6. The CDR3 runs to 15 residues. The primer mix had 60 Vbeta and 13 Jbeta primers. Clones were sequenced by immunoSEQ multiplex PCR, and TCRdb holds only the in-frame ones, with some missing. The sample lists over 55,000 clones; over 75% were seen once. The material sequenced was PBMCs. The rearrangement joins TRBV10-1 to TRBJ1-3; TRBD1 aligns across 11 bases. This TCR came from a woman aged 25 to 39 in good health and CMV-seronegative. In DNA, the CDR3 is TGCGCCAGCACCGCGGGACAGGGGGTCGGAAACACCATATATTTT. Translating gives CASTAGQGVGNTIYF.